This T cell receptor (beta chain) was recovered during a study of blood T cells in healthy people across ages. V shed 8 bases and J 0 bases; nucleotides not matched to a gene: 5. The CDR3 is 14 residues long. Germline CDR1 is SQVTM and CDR2 is ANQGSEA. Whole-study findings and limits: The study found TCR beta diversity correlated strongly with naive T cell percentage.

As for this clonotype: Its target is not known.

A second PCR, run for about 6 to 11 cycles, used a sample-barcoded 5' primer plus a J-beta primer mix. TCRdb reanalysed the 5' RACE reads using MiXCR and keeps one entry per CDR3 protein. The sample records some 900,000 distinct CDR3 sequences, around 49% being singletons. The TCR originated in a man younger than 45 in good health. The chain is built from TRBV29-1 and TRBJ2-5; 11 bases match TRBD1. The sequencing input was blood. CDR3 nucleotides: TGCAGCCTCCGGGACAGGGGGTACCAAGAGACCCAGTACTTC. As protein: CSLRDRGYQETQYF. The full variable domain, completed using reference TRBV29-1 and TRBJ2-5, is SAVISQKPSRDICQRGTSLTIQCQVDSQVTMMFWYRQQPGQSLTLIATANQGSEATYESGFVIDKFPISRPNLTFSTLTVSNMSPEDSSIYLCSLRDRGYQETQYFGPGTRLLVL.